A selection of T cell receptor beta chains follows, all from one sample in a study of blood T cell repertoires in COVID-19. TCRdb's copy holds only in-frame clones and misses some; the assay was immunoSEQ multiplex PCR. The sample includes 250,000 to 350,000 clones, about 88% of them seen just once. Material: peripheral blood. These receptors were obtained from a woman under 40 with COVID-19, enrolled during active disease. The CDR3 runs from the conserved cysteine through the conserved F or W. A D gene is named only where the DNA matches it firmly. Size is stated for part of the rows, as once, few or many counts, or as a class when the clone is expanded.

TGTGCCAGTAGTATTGGACGGACAGGGGCCAATCAGCCCCAGCATTTT CASSIGRTGANQPQHF TRBJ1-5 - TRBV19 TRBD1
TGTGCCAGCAGCCCTCCGGGCGGGAGAGTTGAGCAGTTCTTC CASSPPGGRVEQFF TRBJ2-1 - TRBV7-2 TRBD2
TGTGCCAGCAGCAAATACCCGACAGGGATGAGGGAAAAACTGTTTTTT CASSKYPTGMREKLFF TRBJ1-4 - TRBV21-1 -
TGTGCCAGCAGCTCCCCTACTAGCGGGATTTACGAGCAGTACTTC CASSSPTSGIYEQYF TRBJ2-7 - TRBV7-2 TRBD2
TGCAGTGGGACAGATAACTATGGCTACACCTTC CSGTDNYGYTF TRBJ1-2 - TRBV20-1 -
TGCAGCGCGGCTTCCCACACTGAAGCTTTCTTT CSAASHTEAFF TRBJ1-1 few TRBV29-1 -
TGTGCCAGCAGTGTTTCACTAAACACCGGGGAGCTGTTTTTT CASSVSLNTGELFF TRBJ2-2 - TRBV6-4 -
TGTGCCAGTAGTATAGATGGACTGTACGAGCAGTACTTC CASSIDGLYEQYF TRBJ2-7 once TRBV19 -
TGTGCCAGCAGCTTACGGGGTGGGGGAGGGCCCGGCAAAAACATTCAGTACTTC CASSLRGGGGPGKNIQYF TRBJ2-4 - TRBV7-8 TRBD2
TGCGCCAGCAGTCAATCGCCCATTCAACAGGATGCTGGAAACACCATATATTTT CASSQSPIQQDAGNTIYF TRBJ1-3 - TRBV23-1 -